The 6 T cell receptor beta chains given below trace back to one sample, sequenced in a study of blood T cell repertoires in COVID-19. Profiling relied on immunoSEQ multiplex PCR, and the TCRdb table lists in-frame clones only, not all of them. The repertoire consists of 150,000 to 200,000 clones, with around nine tenths occurring once and the leading ten covering 3% to 4%. The sample taken for sequencing was peripheral blood. The receptor source for this set is a man between 65 and 80 years old with acute or convalescent COVID-19.

The chain recombines TRBV7-9 with TRBJ1-4; 8 bases match TRBD1. Per the germline V gene, CDR1 is SEHNR and CDR2 is FQNEAQ (reference sequence). Trimming cost V 5 bases and J 8 bases; bases outside gene matches: 10. The CDR3 is 15 amino acids. CDR3 loop: CASSPKTGEGEKLFF. DNA of the CDR3: TGTGCCAGCAGCCCGAAGACAGGGGAGGGCGAAAAACTGTTTTTT.

This sequence joins TRBV10-3 and TRBJ2-3; D possibly corresponds to TRBD1 (7 bases). V dropped 6 bases and J dropped 6 bases, with 10 bases sitting between them. This CDR3 contains 12 residues. Germline V lookup: CDR1 ENHRY, CDR2 SYGVKD. As DNA, the CDR3 is TGTGCCATCAGACCAGGGGGGGATACGCAGTATTTT. It translates to CAIRPGGDTQYF.

The chain joins TRBV4-1 to TRBJ1-2; possibly TRBD1 for D (6 bases). The germline gives CDR1 MGHRA, CDR2 YSYEKL. Trimming stripped 4 bases from V and 4 bases from J, with 19 bases between. The CDR3 length is 16 residues. The CDR3 here is CASSRETGQRGYGYTF. In DNA, the CDR3 is TGCGCCAGCAGCCGAGAAACAGGGCAGAGAGGCTATGGCTACACCTTC.

This chain uses TRBV23-1 with TRBJ2-1, with TRBD2 identical over 9 bases. TRBV23-1 is assigned to the ORF class and has an uncertain function. This CDR3 comprises 15 residues. Losses at the gene ends were 8 bases for V and 0 bases for J; bases not matched to a gene: 5. The CDR3 DNA reads TGCGCCAGCCCCTTTAGCGGGAGCTCCTACAATGAGCAGTTCTTC. Amino acids: CASPFSGSSYNEQFF.

The V and J genes are TRBV14 and TRBJ2-7; perhaps TRBD2 as D (5 bases). The CDR3 has 12 residues. V dropped 4 bases and J dropped 4 bases, with 8 bases sitting between them. Looked up from germline, CDR1 is SGHDN and CDR2 is FVKESK. DNA of the CDR3: TGTGCCAGCAGCCCGGACTTTTACGAGCAGTACTTC. This gives the protein CASSPDFYEQYF.

V and J are TRBV19 and TRBJ2-5, with D maybe TRBD2 (6 bases). This CDR3 region has 16 residues. The V end was cut by 3 bases, the J end by 5 bases, with 19 bases between. CDR1 and CDR2 (germline): LNHDA, SQIVND (reference sequence). DNA of the CDR3: TGTGCCAGTAGTATCCCCTACGGGGCAGGGAGGGAGACCCAGTACTTC. Amino acid sequence: CASSIPYGAGRETQYF.